This entry describes one TCR beta chain. What it binds is unknown. This sample stems from a study of cytomegalovirus exposure and HLA in healthy donors. Study overall: Sequencing of about 179 million T cells in an earlier analysis found 90 million to 120 million unique TCR beta sequences.

Germline CDR1 LNHDA, CDR2 SQIVND (reference sequence). The CDR3 sequence is 14 residues long. V lost 3 bases to trimming and J lost 2 bases; unmatched junction nucleotides: 4. The PCR used 60 Vbeta and 13 Jbeta primers. Repertoires were generated with immunoSEQ multiplex PCR, while TCRdb's copy carries only in-frame clones and drops some. This table has 150,000 to 200,000 clones, 65% to 70% appearing once. Study-level points and caveats: Most CMV-associated TCR beta chains were later found to appear HLA-restricted. An ancestry cluster, one associated with Asian ancestry, reportedly showed fewer N-insertions than the 666-donor mean in a later analysis. Available immune exposure information covered CMV serostatus only.

This TCR was recovered from a woman in her late teens or twenties in good health and CMV-seropositive. Sequencing used PBMCs. This chain uses TRBV19 with TRBJ2-7, with 7 bases fitting TRBD1. CDR3 loop: CASSIGTAAYEQYF. CDR3 bases: TGTGCCAGTAGTATTGGGACAGCCGCCTACGAGCAGTACTTC.